A single sample gave rise to the 6 T cell receptor beta chains below, sequenced in a study of blood T cell repertoires in COVID-19. Clones were read by immunoSEQ multiplex PCR, and TCRdb kept only the in-frame ones, dropping some. Of about 250,000 clones listed, roughly 86% were seen once; the top ten hold 3% to 4%. Sequencing input: PBMCs or T cells enriched from blood (not recorded which). Receptors originate from a woman aged 25-40 years with acute COVID-19.

This CDR3 is CASTLGQGIGAEAFF. The CDR3 nucleotides are TGTGCCAGCACCCTCGGACAGGGAATAGGGGCTGAAGCTTTCTTT. The chain uses TRBV9 and TRBJ1-1, with TRBD1 matching over 8 bases. The ends lost 6 bases at V and 6 bases at J; junction bases unmatched: 13. This CDR3 has 15 residues. CDR1 and CDR2 from the germline V gene are SGDLS and YYNGEE. The variable domain in full, with the rest retrieved from reference TRBV9 and TRBJ1-1, is DSGVTQTPKHLITATGQRVTLRCSPRSGDLSVYWYQQSLDQGLQFLIQYYNGEERAKGNILERFSAQQFPDLHSELNLSSLELGDSALYFCASTLGQGIGAEAFFGQGTRLTVV.

The V and J genes are TRBV2 and TRBJ1-4, with 7 bases lining up with TRBD1. The V segment lost 8 bases and the J segment 4 bases; nucleotides outside the gene matches: 4. The length of the CDR3 is 13 residues. The germline gives CDR1 SNHLY, CDR2 FYNNEI. The CDR3 DNA reads as TGTGCCAGCGTCCGGGACAGTAATGAAAAACTGTTTTTT. Translation gives CASVRDSNEKLFF.

The V gene is TRBV21-1, the J gene TRBJ1-5; the table assigns TRBD1, which was not confirmed against the DNA. TRBV21-1 is listed as a pseudogene. The CDR3 is made up of 16 amino acids. CDR3 protein: CASLDRADRDNQPQHF. CDR3 DNA: TGTGCCAGCTTGGACAGGGCCGACCGGGACAATCAGCCCCAGCATTTT.

There are a few counts of this clone. J is TRBJ1-3 and V is TRBV11-2, with D tentatively TRBD1 (5 bases). Per germline, CDR1 SGHAT and CDR2 FQNNGV. CDR3 length equals 16 residues. Trimming left V 5 bases short and J 2 bases short, with 16 bases between. The CDR3 is CASSNTRAGTGNTIYF. The DNA for the CDR3 is TGTGCCAGCAGCAACACCCGGGCAGGGACTGGAAACACCATATATTTT. Looking up the rest from reference TRBV11-2 and TRBJ1-3 gives the full variable domain: EAGVAQSPRYKIIEKRQSVAFWCNPISGHATLYWYQQILGQGPKLLIQFQNNGVVDDSQLPKDRFSAERLKGVDSTLKIQPAKLEDSAVYLCASSNTRAGTGNTIYFGEGSWLTVV.

The CDR3 DNA sequence: TGTGCCACCAGCAACTCCAAGAGGTCGGGGTACCAAGAGACCCAGTACTTC. It codes for CATSNSKRSGYQETQYF. V gene TRBV15 combines with J gene TRBJ2-5; the D gene is possibly TRBD2 (5 bases). The V and J ends lost 4 bases and 0 bases respectively, with 18 bases between them. The CDR3 has 17 residues. Germline-derived CDR1 and CDR2 are LNHNV and YYDKDF (reference sequence). Supplemented by reference TRBV15 and TRBJ2-5, the full variable domain reads DAMVIQNPRYQVTQFGKPVTLSCSQTLNHNVMYWYQQKSSQAPKLLFHYYDKDFNNEADTPDNFQSRRPNTSFCFLDIRSPGLGDTAMYLCATSNSKRSGYQETQYFGPGTRLLVL.

V and J are TRBV3-1 (or the pseudogene TRBV3-2) and TRBJ1-1; maybe TRBD1 (6 bases). Germline V lookup: CDR1 LGHDT, CDR2 YNNKEL (reference sequence). V lost 2 bases and J 10 bases, leaving 11 bases between the germline ends. This CDR3 spans 12 amino acids. The CDR3 bases are TGTGCCAGCAGCCAACAGGGGCTTACAGCTTTCTTT. Translated, it gives CASSQQGLTAFF.